The present entry profiles one TCR beta chain with its context. Its antigen is as yet unknown. Sequencing libraries for TCR beta were prepared with iRepertoire HTBI primers and Arm-PCR of CDR3 regions. Study processing details: Identified segments across samples numbered just over 60 TRBV and approximately 14 TRBJ. TCRdb independently ran MiXCR on the multiplex PCR reads; one entry per CDR3 protein. What appears here as the V and J calls and clone size reflects TCRdb's work, not the paper's. The data show around 460,000 distinct CDR3 sequences, 22% seen once. The data were taken from a study of regulatory T cells in long-lasting Graves disease. The study's findings and limits: Persistent Graves' disease cases displayed lower TCR diversity than newly diagnosed ones.

This sample's time point: persistent/refractory GD, antithyroid drugs over 5 years with positive TRAb. The TCR library used RNA extracted from PBMCs. The V and J ends lost 3 bases and 0 bases respectively, with 16 bases between them. Germline V gene data show CDR1 as DFQATT and CDR2 as SNEGSKA (reference sequence). CDR3 length: 16 residues. The genes are TRBV20-1 and TRBJ2-3; D gene ambiguous. Specimen: peripheral blood mononuclear cells (PBMCs), collected when the disease was refractory, from a patient treated with antithyroid drugs. The origin of this receptor is a female donor with Graves disease. The CDR3 coding sequence is TGCAGTGCTAGTGGCCGGCAGGTCAGCAGCACAGATACGCAGTATTTT. It encodes CSASGRQVSSTDTQYF.